One sample yielded the 14 T cell receptor beta chains listed below, sequenced in a study of PD-1 blockade in classical Hodgkin lymphoma. Every one of the patients relapsed after autologous stem cell transplantation (brentuximab vedotin exposure was variable). This table comes from immunoSEQ multiplex PCR, and its TCRdb copy is limited to in-frame clones, with some not included. This sample has more than 70,000 clones; 80% to 95% occur once, and the top ten carry about 2.7%. Material: peripheral blood mononuclear cells (PBMCs), obtained before the second cycle of nivolumab. These receptors were obtained from a human donor with classical Hodgkin lymphoma.

This chain uses TRBV5-1 with TRBJ2-1, with 9 bases fitting TRBD1. Germline V gene data show CDR1 as SGHRS and CDR2 as YFSETQ. V was clipped by 4 bases and J by 2 bases; unmatched bases: 7. The CDR3 is made up of 16 amino acids. CDR3 DNA: TGCGCCAGCAGCCAATACCGGGACAGGGCCTACAATGAGCAGTTCTTC. Protein sequence: CASSQYRDRAYNEQFF.

V and J are TRBV28 and TRBJ2-7; 8 bases are a match to TRBD1. V lost 3 bases, J lost 4 bases, and 8 bases stayed unmatched. CDR3 length equals 15 residues. The germline V gene has CDR1 MDHEN and CDR2 SYDVKM. CDR3 bases: TGTGCCAGCAGTTTTCGGCAGGGGGCTCGGTACGAGCAGTACTTC. Protein product: CASSFRQGARYEQYF.

V is TRBV30 and J is TRBJ1-1; D remains unclear. The CDR3 has 13 amino acids. Deletions cut 0 bases from V and 6 bases from J, with 11 bases between. Germline CDR1 GTSNPN, CDR2 SVGIG (reference sequence). The CDR3 DNA reads TGTGCCTGGAGTGTATCGGGGTTCGCTGAAGCTTTCTTT. This translates into CAWSVSGFAEAFF. The whole variable domain, remainder taken from reference TRBV30 and TRBJ1-1, is SQTIHQWPATLVQPVGSPLSLECTVEGTSNPNLYWYRQAAGRGLQLLFYSVGIGQISSEVPQNLSASRPQDRQFILSSKKLLLSDSGFYLCAWSVSGFAEAFFGQGTRLTVV.

The chain couples TRBV28 to TRBJ1-2; the D gene is possibly TRBD1 (6 bases). Per germline, CDR1 MDHEN and CDR2 SYDVKM. The length of the CDR3 is 14 residues. The V and J ends lost 2 bases and 7 bases respectively, with 14 bases between them. CDR3 bases: TGTGCCAGCAGTTTAAGGCTCGGAGGGGGTGGCTACACCTTC. It encodes CASSLRLGGGGYTF.

This chain connects TRBV27 to TRBJ1-5; TRBD1 matches 8 bases. The trim removed 5 bases at V and 7 bases at J, leaving 7 bases unmatched. The length of the CDR3 is 14 residues. Germline CDR1 reads MNHEY; CDR2 reads SMNVEV (reference sequence). The CDR3 DNA follows: TGTGCCAGCAGTCTTGGGACAGGATCCCAGCCCCAGCATTTT. Translation: CASSLGTGSQPQHF.

A few counts support this clone. J is TRBJ2-2 and V is TRBV5-1, with a possible D match to TRBD1 (6 bases). Germline V gene sequence: CDR1 SGHRS, CDR2 YFSETQ. The V gene lost 3 bases and the J gene lost 3 bases, with 21 bases spanning the gap. This CDR3 spans 18 amino acids. The CDR3 DNA reads TGCGCCAGCAGCTCTCCGGGACAACTCTTGGATCACACCGGGGAGCTGTTTTTT. Translation gives CASSSPGQLLDHTGELFF.

The chain recombines TRBV28 with TRBJ1-2; 9 positions agree with TRBD1. With 5 bases clipped from V and 6 bases from J, the junction kept 19 bases outside the gene matches. This CDR3 spans 18 amino acids. Germline CDR1 and CDR2: MDHEN and SYDVKM. The CDR3 coding sequence is TGTGCCAGCAGTCCCCCCTACCGCTCCCCGGGACAGGGCAATGGCTACACCTTC. Protein sequence: CASSPPYRSPGQGNGYTF.

This chain's CDR3 is CASTRTATGELFF. The CDR3 region has the DNA TGTGCCAGCACCCGGACTGCAACCGGGGAGCTGTTTTTT. V and J are TRBV7-9 and TRBJ2-2, with D tentatively TRBD2 (5 bases). V dropped 7 bases and J dropped 5 bases, with 11 bases sitting between them. Germline CDR1 is SEHNR and CDR2 is FQNEAQ (reference sequence). The CDR3 extends over 13 amino acids. The whole variable domain, filled in from reference TRBV7-9 and TRBJ2-2, reads DTGVSQNPRHKITKRGQNVTFRCDPISEHNRLYWYRQTLGQGPEFLTYFQNEAQLEKSRLLSDRFSAERPKGSFSTLEIQRTEQGDSAMYLCASTRTATGELFFGEGSRLTVL.

V gene TRBV27 combines with J gene TRBJ2-1; D ambiguous. The germline CDR1 and CDR2 sequences are MNHEY and SMNVEV (reference sequence). Trimming left V 6 bases short and J 3 bases short, with 6 bases between. CDR3 length equals 12 residues. CDR3 coding DNA: TGTGCCAGCAGCCCTGGCTACAATGAGCAGTTCTTC. Amino acid sequence: CASSPGYNEQFF.

CDR3 sequence: CSVVAGDKGDEQYF. The CDR3 DNA follows: TGCAGCGTTGTCGCCGGAGACAAGGGCGACGAGCAGTACTTC. This chain joins TRBV29-1 and TRBJ2-7; D is ambiguous. The CDR3 contains 14 residues. Germline CDR1 reads SQVTM; CDR2 reads ANQGSEA. V was trimmed by 4 bases and J by 5 bases, leaving 18 bases between them.

The chain couples TRBV25-1 to TRBJ1-1; D uncertain. The CDR3 is 14 residues long. Germline assignment: CDR1 MGHDK and CDR2 SYGVNS. V was clipped by 5 bases and J by 1 base, with 11 bases between them. The CDR3 sequence is CASSQGLGNTEAFF. The CDR3 coding sequence is TGTGCCAGCAGTCAAGGGTTAGGGAACACTGAAGCTTTCTTT.

This clone was observed once. The chain employs TRBV18 and TRBJ1-3, with D possibly TRBD1 on 5 matching bases. The CDR3 loop spans 17 amino acids. V was cut by 3 bases and J by 0 bases, with 15 bases left in between. Germline CDR1 and CDR2: KGHSH and LQKENI. CDR3 amino acids: CASSPVGAGGSGNTIYF. For the CDR3, the DNA is TGTGCCAGCTCACCTGTAGGAGCGGGGGGCTCTGGAAACACCATATATTTT.

This chain connects TRBV6-4 to TRBJ2-1; 10 bases match TRBD2. Per germline, CDR1 MRHNA and CDR2 SNTAGT. There are 15 residues in the CDR3. Trimming took 7 bases from V and 6 from J; bases not matched to a gene: 9. The CDR3 region is CASIGLAAHCNEQFF. CDR3 nucleotide sequence: TGTGCCAGCATTGGACTAGCGGCCCACTGCAATGAGCAGTTCTTC.

The V gene is TRBV7-6, the J gene TRBJ2-1, with 8 nucleotides matching TRBD2. J gave up 4 bases and V 5 bases, and 4 bases lay outside the gene matches. The CDR3 length is 14 residues. Germline lookup yields CDR1 SGHVS and CDR2 FNYEAQ. The CDR3 bases are TGTGCCAGCAGCGTCACTAGCGGATACAATGAGCAGTTCTTC. Residues: CASSVTSGYNEQFF.